The T cell receptor (beta chain) under discussion was sequenced for a study of cytomegalovirus exposure and HLA in healthy donors. General observations from the study: Earlier findings revealed that most TCR beta V segments proved productive either about 87% or about 30% of the time.

In the case of this clone: The antigen remains unidentified.

The PCR was carried out with 60 Vbeta primers and 13 Jbeta primers. The protocol was immunoSEQ multiplex PCR, while the TCRdb copy is restricted to in-frame clones and leaves out a portion. This table has roughly 190,000 clones, about four fifths appearing once. Per germline, CDR1 ENHRY and CDR2 SYGVKD. V was cut by 5 bases and J by 8 bases, with 13 bases left in between. The CDR3 runs to 14 residues. Sequencing input: PBMCs. The clonotype originates from a woman in her late teens or twenties in good health and CMV-seronegative. The V call is TRBV10-3, the J call TRBJ1-6; no firm D call. DNA for the CDR3: TGTGCCATCAGTATCCGGGAGAGCTATTCACCCCTCCACTTT. The encoded protein is CAISIRESYSPLHF.